This T cell receptor (beta chain) was retrieved from a study of cytomegalovirus exposure and HLA in healthy donors. Study-wide findings and caveats: Versus the roughly 700-donor mean, an Asian-associated ancestry cluster reportedly showed fewer N-insertions in a later analysis.

Primers for the PCR totalled 60 Vbeta and 13 Jbeta. The protocol was immunoSEQ multiplex PCR, while the TCRdb copy is restricted to in-frame clones and leaves out a portion. The sample is made up of about 58,000 clones, and the top ten hold around 2.1% of it. On this clone itself: The antigen is undetermined.

The sequence was collected from a woman aged 18 to 35 in good health and CMV-seronegative. Sequenced material: PBMCs.

For the CDR3, the DNA is TGTGCCAGTAGACCGAGAGAGAGCGGGGGCACTAATGAAAAACTGTTTTTT. Its translation: CASRPRESGGTNEKLFF. The V and J genes are TRBV19 and TRBJ1-4; D is perhaps TRBD1 (6 bases). Germline V gene sequence: CDR1 LNHDA, CDR2 SQIVND (reference sequence). V was cut by 6 bases and J by 2 bases, with 19 bases left in between. This CDR3 contains 17 residues.